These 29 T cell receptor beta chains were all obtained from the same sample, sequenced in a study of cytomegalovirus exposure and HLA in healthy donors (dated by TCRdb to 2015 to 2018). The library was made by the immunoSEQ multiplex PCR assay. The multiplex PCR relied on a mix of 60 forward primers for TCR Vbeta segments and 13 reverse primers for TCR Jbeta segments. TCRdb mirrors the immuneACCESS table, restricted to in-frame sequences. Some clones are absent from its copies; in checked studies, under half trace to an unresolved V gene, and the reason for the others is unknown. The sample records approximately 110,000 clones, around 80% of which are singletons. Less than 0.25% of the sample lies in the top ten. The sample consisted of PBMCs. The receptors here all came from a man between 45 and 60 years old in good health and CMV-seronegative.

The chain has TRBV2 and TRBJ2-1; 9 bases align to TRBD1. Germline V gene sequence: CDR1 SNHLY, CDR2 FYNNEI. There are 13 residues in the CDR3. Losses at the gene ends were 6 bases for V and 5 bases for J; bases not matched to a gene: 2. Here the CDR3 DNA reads TGTGCCAGCAGGGGGACAGGGAACAATGAGCAGTTCTTC. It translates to CASRGTGNNEQFF.

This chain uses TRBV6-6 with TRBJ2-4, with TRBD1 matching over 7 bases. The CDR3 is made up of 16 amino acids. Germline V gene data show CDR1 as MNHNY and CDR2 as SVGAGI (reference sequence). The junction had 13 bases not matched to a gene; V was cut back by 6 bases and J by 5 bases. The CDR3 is CASSPPKQGRENIQYF. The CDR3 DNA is TGTGCCAGCAGCCCTCCTAAACAGGGGCGGGAAAACATTCAGTACTTC.

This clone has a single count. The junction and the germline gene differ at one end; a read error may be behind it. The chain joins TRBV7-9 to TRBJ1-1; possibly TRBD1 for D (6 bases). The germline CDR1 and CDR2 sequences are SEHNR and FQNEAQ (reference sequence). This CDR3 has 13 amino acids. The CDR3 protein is CSSSLEGGGDPFF. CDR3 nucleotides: TGTTCCAGCAGCTTAGAGGGGGGGGGAGATCCTTTCTTT.

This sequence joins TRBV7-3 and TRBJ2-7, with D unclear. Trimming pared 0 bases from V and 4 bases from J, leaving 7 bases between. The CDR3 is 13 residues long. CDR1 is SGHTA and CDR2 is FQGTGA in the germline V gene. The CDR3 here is CASSLTRQYEQYF. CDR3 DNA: TGTGCCAGCAGCTTAACGCGGCAATACGAGCAGTACTTC.

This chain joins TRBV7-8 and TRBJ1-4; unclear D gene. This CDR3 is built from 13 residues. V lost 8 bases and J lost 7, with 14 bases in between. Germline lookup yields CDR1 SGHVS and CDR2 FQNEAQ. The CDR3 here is CASRSDSGEKLFF. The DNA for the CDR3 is TGTGCCAGCCGGTCGGACTCGGGTGAAAAACTGTTTTTT. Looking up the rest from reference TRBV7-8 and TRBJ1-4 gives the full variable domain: GAGVSQSPRYKVAKRGQDVALRCDPISGHVSLFWYQQALGQGPEFLTYFQNEAQLDKSGLPSDRFFAERPEGSVSTLKIQRTQQEDSAVYLCASRSDSGEKLFFGSGTQLSVL.

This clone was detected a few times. CDR3 protein: CAISILGNTGELFF. CDR3 DNA: TGTGCCATCTCAATCCTAGGGAACACCGGGGAGCTGTTTTTT. This rearrangement joins TRBV10-3 to TRBJ2-2; D gene unclear. Trimming removed 8 bases from V and 1 base from J, with 11 bases in between. Germline values: CDR1 ENHRY, CDR2 SYGVKD. This CDR3 has 14 amino acids.

The CDR3 DNA reads TGTGCCAGCAGCCGTGCTCCAGGGCCCTACGAGCAGTACTTC. Protein sequence: CASSRAPGPYEQYF. This chain uses TRBV7-9 with TRBJ2-7; a weak D match, TRBD1 (5 bases). In germline, CDR1 is SEHNR, CDR2 FQNEAQ (reference sequence). The CDR3 spans 14 residues. Trimming stripped 5 bases from V and 2 bases from J, with 13 bases between.

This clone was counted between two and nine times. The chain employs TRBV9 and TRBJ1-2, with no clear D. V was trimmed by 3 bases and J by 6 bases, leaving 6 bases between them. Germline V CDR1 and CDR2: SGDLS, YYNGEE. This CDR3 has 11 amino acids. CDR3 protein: CASSAFDGYTF. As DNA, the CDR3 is TGTGCCAGCAGCGCATTTGATGGCTACACCTTC.

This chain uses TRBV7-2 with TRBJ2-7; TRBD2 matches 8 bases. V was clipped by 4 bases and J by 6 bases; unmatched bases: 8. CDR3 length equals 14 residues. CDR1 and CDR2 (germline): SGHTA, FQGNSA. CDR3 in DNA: TGTGCCAGCAGCTCGTCAAGCGGGAGCTTCGAGCAGTACTTC. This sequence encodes CASSSSSGSFEQYF. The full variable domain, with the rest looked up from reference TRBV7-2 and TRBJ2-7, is GAGVSQSPSNKVTEKGKDVELRCDPISGHTALYWYRQSLGQGLEFLIYFQGNSAPDKSGLPSDRFSAERTGGSVSTLTIQRTQQEDSAVYLCASSSSSGSFEQYFGPGTRLTVT.

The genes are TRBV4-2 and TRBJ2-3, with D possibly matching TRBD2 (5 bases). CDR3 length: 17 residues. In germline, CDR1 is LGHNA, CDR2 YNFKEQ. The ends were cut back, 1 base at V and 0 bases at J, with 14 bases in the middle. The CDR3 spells CASSQGETRSSTDTQYF. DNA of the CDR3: TGTGCCAGCAGCCAAGGGGAGACGCGATCTAGCACAGATACGCAGTATTTT.

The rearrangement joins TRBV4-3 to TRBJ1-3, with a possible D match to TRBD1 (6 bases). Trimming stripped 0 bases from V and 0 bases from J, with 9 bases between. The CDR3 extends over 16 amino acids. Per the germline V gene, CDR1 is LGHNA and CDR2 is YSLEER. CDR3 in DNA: TGCGCCAGCAGCCAAGACCCGGACAGCTCTGGAAACACCATATATTTT. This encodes CASSQDPDSSGNTIYF.

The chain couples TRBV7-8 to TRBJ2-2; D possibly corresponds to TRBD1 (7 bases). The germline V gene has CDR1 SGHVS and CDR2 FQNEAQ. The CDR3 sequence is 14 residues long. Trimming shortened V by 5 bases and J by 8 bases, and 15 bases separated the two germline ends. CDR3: CASSTPRGRGELFF. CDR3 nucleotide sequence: TGTGCCAGCAGCACTCCCAGGGGGAGGGGGGAGCTGTTTTTT.

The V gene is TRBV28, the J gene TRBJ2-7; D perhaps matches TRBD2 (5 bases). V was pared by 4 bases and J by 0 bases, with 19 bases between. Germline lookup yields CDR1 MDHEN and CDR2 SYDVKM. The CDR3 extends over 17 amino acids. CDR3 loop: CASSSLPETGSSYEQYF. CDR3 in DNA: TGTGCCAGCAGTTCTCTTCCCGAGACTGGGAGCTCCTACGAGCAGTACTTC.

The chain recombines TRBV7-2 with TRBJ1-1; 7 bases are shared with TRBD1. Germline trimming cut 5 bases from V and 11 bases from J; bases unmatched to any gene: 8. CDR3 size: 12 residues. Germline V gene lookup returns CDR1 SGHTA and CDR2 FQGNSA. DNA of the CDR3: TGTGCCAGCAGCCACACAGGGGCTGGGGCTTTCTTT. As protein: CASSHTGAGAFF.

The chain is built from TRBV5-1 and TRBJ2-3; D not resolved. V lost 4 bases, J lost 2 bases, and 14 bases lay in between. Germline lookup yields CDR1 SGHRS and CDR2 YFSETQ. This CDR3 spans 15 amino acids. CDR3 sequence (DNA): TGCGCCAGCAGCCCAGGTCCACCTGTCACAGATACGCAGTATTTT. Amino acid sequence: CASSPGPPVTDTQYF.

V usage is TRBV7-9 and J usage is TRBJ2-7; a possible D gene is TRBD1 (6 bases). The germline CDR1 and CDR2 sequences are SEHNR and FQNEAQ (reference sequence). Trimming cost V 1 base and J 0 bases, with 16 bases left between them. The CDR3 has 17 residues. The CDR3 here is CASSLGQDGQSSYEQYF. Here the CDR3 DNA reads TGTGCCAGCAGCTTAGGTCAGGACGGACAGAGCTCCTACGAGCAGTACTTC.

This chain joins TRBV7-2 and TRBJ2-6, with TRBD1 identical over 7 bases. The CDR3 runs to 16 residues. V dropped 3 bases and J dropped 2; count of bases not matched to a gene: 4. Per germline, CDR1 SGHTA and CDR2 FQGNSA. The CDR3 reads CASSFRTGAGANVLTF. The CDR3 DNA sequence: TGTGCCAGCAGCTTCCGAACAGGGGCTGGGGCCAACGTCCTGACTTTC.

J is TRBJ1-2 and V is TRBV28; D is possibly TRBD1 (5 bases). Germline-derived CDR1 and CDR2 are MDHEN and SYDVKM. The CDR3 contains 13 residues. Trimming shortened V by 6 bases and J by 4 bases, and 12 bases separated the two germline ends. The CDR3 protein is CASRPVGLYGYTF. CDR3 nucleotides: TGTGCCAGCAGGCCGGTGGGACTCTATGGCTACACCTTC.

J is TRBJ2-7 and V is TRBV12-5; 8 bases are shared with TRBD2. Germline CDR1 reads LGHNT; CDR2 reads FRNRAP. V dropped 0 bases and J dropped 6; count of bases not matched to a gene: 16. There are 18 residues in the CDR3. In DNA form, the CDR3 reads TGTGCTAGTGGTTTGGTAAGAACGGAGGGCGGGAGGATCGGCGAGCAGTACTTC. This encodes CASGLVRTEGGRIGEQYF.

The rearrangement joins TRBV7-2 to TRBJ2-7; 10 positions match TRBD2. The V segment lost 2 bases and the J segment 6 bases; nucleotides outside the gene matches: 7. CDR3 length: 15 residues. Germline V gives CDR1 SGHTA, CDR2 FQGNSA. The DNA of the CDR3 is TGTGCCAGCAGCTTAACTAGCGGGGCACCCCTCGAGCAGTACTTC. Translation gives CASSLTSGAPLEQYF.

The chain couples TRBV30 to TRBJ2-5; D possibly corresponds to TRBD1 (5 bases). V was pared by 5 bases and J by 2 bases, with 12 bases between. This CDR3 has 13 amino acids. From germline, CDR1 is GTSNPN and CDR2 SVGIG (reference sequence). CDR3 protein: CAWGVTGQETQYF. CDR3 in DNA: TGTGCCTGGGGGGTAACAGGTCAAGAGACCCAGTACTTC.

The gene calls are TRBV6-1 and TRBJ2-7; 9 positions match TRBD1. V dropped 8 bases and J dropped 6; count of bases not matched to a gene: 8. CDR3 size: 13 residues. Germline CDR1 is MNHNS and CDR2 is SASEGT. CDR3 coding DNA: TGTGCCAGCGGTTGGGACAGGGCGGCCGAGCAGTACTTC. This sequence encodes CASGWDRAAEQYF.

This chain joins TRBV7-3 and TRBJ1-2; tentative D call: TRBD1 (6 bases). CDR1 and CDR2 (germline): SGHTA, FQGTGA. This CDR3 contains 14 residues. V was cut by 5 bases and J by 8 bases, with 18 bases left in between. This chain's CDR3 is CASSLRTVRRGYTF. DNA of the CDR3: TGTGCCAGCAGCCTGAGGACAGTTAGACGCGGCTACACCTTC. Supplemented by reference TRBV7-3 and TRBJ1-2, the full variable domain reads GAGVSQTPSNKVTEKGKYVELRCDPISGHTALYWYRQSLGQGPEFLIYFQGTGAADDSGLPNDRFFAVRPEGSVSTLKIQRTERGDSAVYLCASSLRTVRRGYTFGSGTRLTVV.

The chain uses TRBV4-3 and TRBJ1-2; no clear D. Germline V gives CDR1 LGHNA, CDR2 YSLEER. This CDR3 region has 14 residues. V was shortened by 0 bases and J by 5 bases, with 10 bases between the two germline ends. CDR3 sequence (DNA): TGCGCCAGCAGCCAAGATCCGCAGGTTTATGGCTACACCTTC. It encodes CASSQDPQVYGYTF.

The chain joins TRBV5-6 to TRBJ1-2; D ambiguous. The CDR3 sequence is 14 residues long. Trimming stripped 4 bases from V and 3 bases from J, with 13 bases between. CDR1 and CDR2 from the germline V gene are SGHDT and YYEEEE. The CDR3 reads CASSRNFADYGYTF. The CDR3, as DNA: TGTGCCAGCAGCAGAAACTTCGCGGACTATGGCTACACCTTC.

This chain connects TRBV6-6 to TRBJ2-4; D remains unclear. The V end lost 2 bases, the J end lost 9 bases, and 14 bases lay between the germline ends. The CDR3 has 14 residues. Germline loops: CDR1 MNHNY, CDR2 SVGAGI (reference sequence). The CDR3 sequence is CASSYDGRNSIQYF. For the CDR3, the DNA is TGTGCCAGCAGTTACGATGGCAGGAATAGCATTCAGTACTTC.

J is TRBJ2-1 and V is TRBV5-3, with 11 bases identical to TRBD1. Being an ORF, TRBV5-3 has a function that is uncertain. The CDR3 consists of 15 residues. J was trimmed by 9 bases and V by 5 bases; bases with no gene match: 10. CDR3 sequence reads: CARRVRDRGEFEQFF. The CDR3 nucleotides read TGTGCCAGAAGGGTGCGGGACAGGGGGGAGTTTGAGCAGTTCTTC.

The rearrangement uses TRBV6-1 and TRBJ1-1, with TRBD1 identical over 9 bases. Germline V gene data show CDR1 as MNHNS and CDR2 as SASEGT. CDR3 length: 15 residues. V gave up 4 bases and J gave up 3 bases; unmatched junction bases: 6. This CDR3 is CASSAWRQGDTEAFF. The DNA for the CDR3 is TGTGCCAGCAGTGCATGGAGACAGGGGGACACTGAAGCTTTCTTT.

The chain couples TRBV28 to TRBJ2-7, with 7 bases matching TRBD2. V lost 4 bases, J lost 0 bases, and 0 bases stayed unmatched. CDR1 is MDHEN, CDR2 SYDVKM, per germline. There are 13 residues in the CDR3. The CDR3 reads CASSSGGSYEQYF. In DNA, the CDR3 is TGTGCCAGCAGTTCGGGGGGCTCCTACGAGCAGTACTTC.